This TCR beta chain appears in the sequencing data of a study of blood T cell repertoires in COVID-19. In the study's own analysis: It was from reference gene primer amplification that nucleated cell counts were estimated. Here immunoSEQ multiplex PCR was the method, and the copy in TCRdb shows in-frame clones only, minus some. The V and J calls and clone size were taken over from that table, and D and trimming were inferred from the DNA. The table lists approximately 140,000 clones, about 85% of them singletons. V dropped 6 bases and J dropped 3 bases, with 17 bases sitting between them. Germline V gene sequence: CDR1 LNHDA, CDR2 SQIVND (reference sequence). The CDR3 consists of 15 residues.

This sequence was found in a woman aged 55-70 years with active or convalescent COVID-19. Material for sequencing was peripheral blood. The chain joins TRBV19 to TRBJ1-1; D remains unclear. This chain's CDR3 is CASSETRGRDTEAFF. The CDR3 bases are TGTGCCAGTAGCGAGACCCGTGGCCGGGACACTGAAGCTTTCTTT.